Each of the 17 T cell receptor beta chains below was sequenced from the same sample in a study of cytomegalovirus exposure and HLA in healthy donors. Primers: 60 Vbeta forward and 13 Jbeta reverse. Sequencing was performed with immunoSEQ multiplex PCR; in TCRdb, only in-frame clones are kept and a portion is missing. The table has fewer than 200,000 clones, 75% to 90% seen once. Sequenced material: PBMCs. The receptors here all came from a human donor in good health.

The chain joins TRBV7-2 to TRBJ2-3, with 10 bases lining up with TRBD1. Germline-derived CDR1 and CDR2 are SGHTA and FQGNSA. V dropped 7 bases and J dropped 7; count of bases not matched to a gene: 8. The CDR3 sequence is 14 residues long. CDR3 residues: CASTGTGATHTQYF. In nucleotides, the CDR3 is TGTGCCAGCACCGGGACAGGGGCGACACATACGCAGTATTTT. Full variable domain (outside the CDR3, taken from reference TRBV7-2 and TRBJ2-3): GAGVSQSPSNKVTEKGKDVELRCDPISGHTALYWYRQSLGQGLEFLIYFQGNSAPDKSGLPSDRFSAERTGGSVSTLTIQRTQQEDSAVYLCASTGTGATHTQYFGPGTRLTVL.

The rearrangement uses TRBV4-2 and TRBJ2-7, with TRBD2 matching over 8 bases. The CDR3 runs to 16 residues. V dropped 2 bases and J dropped 0; count of bases not matched to a gene: 6. Germline CDR1 reads LGHNA; CDR2 reads YNFKEQ. CDR3 sequence: CASSQIRSGGSYEQYF. The CDR3 DNA reads as TGTGCCAGCAGCCAAATTAGGAGCGGGGGCTCCTACGAGCAGTACTTC.

V usage is TRBV19 and J usage is TRBJ2-2; tentative D call: TRBD1 (5 bases). Deletions cut 6 bases from V and 4 bases from J, with 15 bases between. This CDR3 has 15 amino acids. Germline CDR1 and CDR2: LNHDA and SQIVND (reference sequence). The CDR3 nucleotides are TGTGCCAGTAGCCTAATCAGGGTGAGCACCGGGGAGCTGTTTTTT. It codes for CASSLIRVSTGELFF.

The rearrangement uses TRBV6-5 and TRBJ2-7; D might be TRBD2 (6 bases). Per germline, CDR1 MNHEY and CDR2 SVGAGI. Trimming cost V 8 bases and J 7 bases, with 21 bases left between them. The CDR3 runs to 14 residues. The CDR3 DNA follows: TGTGCCAGCTGCCAACCGGGACTCCAGTGTGAGCAGTACTTC. The encoded protein is CASCQPGLQCEQYF.

The chain is built from TRBV5-1 and TRBJ2-5; maybe TRBD2 (6 bases). CDR3 length: 14 amino acids. V was pared by 4 bases and J by 0 bases, with 10 bases between. CDR1 SGHRS and CDR2 YFSETQ come from the germline V gene. Written as DNA, the CDR3 is TGCGCCAGCAGCCTCCGGGACTACCAAGAGACCCAGTACTTC. It translates to CASSLRDYQETQYF.

This sequence joins TRBV6-6 and TRBJ1-5, with 7 bases fitting TRBD1. Germline-derived CDR1 and CDR2 are MNHNY and SVGAGI (reference sequence). The length of the CDR3 is 13 residues. After removal of 8 bases from V and 4 bases from J, the junction contained 5 bases not matched to a gene. The CDR3 DNA is TGTGCCAGCGCCGGGACAGAAAATCAGCCCCAGCATTTT. This gives the protein CASAGTENQPQHF.

The gene calls are TRBV9 and TRBJ1-1, with D perhaps matching TRBD1 (5 bases). The ends were cut back, 4 bases at V and 2 bases at J, with 15 bases in the middle. CDR1 and CDR2 from the germline V gene are SGDLS and YYNGEE. The CDR3 loop spans 15 amino acids. This CDR3 is CASSHAGGENTEAFF. The CDR3 DNA is TGTGCCAGCAGCCACGCCGGGGGGGAAAACACTGAAGCTTTCTTT. Full variable domain (rest looked up from reference TRBV9 and TRBJ1-1): DSGVTQTPKHLITATGQRVTLRCSPRSGDLSVYWYQQSLDQGLQFLIQYYNGEERAKGNILERFSAQQFPDLHSELNLSSLELGDSALYFCASSHAGGENTEAFFGQGTRLTVV.

There are a few counts of this clone. The chain is built from TRBV5-1 and TRBJ1-1; 7 bases align to TRBD1. CDR1 SGHRS and CDR2 YFSETQ come from the germline V gene. The V gene end was trimmed by 5 bases and the J gene end by 2 bases; junction bases not matched to a gene: 3. The CDR3 runs to 13 residues. The CDR3, as DNA: TGCGCCAGCAGTACAGGGGAAAACACTGAAGCTTTCTTT. Amino acids: CASSTGENTEAFF.

J is TRBJ1-1 and V is TRBV27; 9 bases are a match to TRBD1. CDR3 length: 13 residues. Germline V gene data show CDR1 as MNHEY and CDR2 as SMNVEV (reference sequence). J gave up 7 bases and V 4 bases, and 4 bases lay outside the gene matches. The CDR3 reads CASSYGQGYEAFF. DNA for the CDR3: TGTGCCAGCAGTTATGGACAGGGGTATGAAGCTTTCTTT.

This sequence joins TRBV11-3 and TRBJ2-1; TRBD2 agrees at 8 bases. The germline CDR1 and CDR2 sequences are SGHNT and YENEEA. The V and J ends lost 1 base and 4 bases, in that order; junction bases with no gene match: 3. The CDR3 is made up of 15 amino acids. CDR3 nucleotides: TGTGCCAGCAGCTTAGTAGCGGGGCTATACAATGAGCAGTTCTTC. Amino acid sequence: CASSLVAGLYNEQFF.

CDR3 amino acids: CASSYGITRGHSEAFF. CDR3 DNA: TGTGCCAGCAGTTACGGGATAACCAGGGGCCACAGTGAAGCTTTCTTT. The chain combines TRBV6-6 with TRBJ1-1, with D possibly being TRBD1 (6 bases). The CDR3 extends over 16 amino acids. Per the germline V gene, CDR1 is MNHNY and CDR2 is SVGAGI (reference sequence). Trimming took off 2 bases at V and 7 bases at J, with 20 bases between the two ends.

This clone came up a few times. The V call is TRBV7-9, the J call TRBJ1-2, with TRBD1 identical over 9 bases. The J segment lost 13 bases and the V segment lost 4 bases, leaving 4 bases of the junction unmatched. Germline loops: CDR1 SEHNR, CDR2 FQNEAQ (reference sequence). The CDR3 is made up of 11 amino acids. CDR3 sequence (DNA): TGTGCCAGCAGCTCAGGACAGGGGTTCACCTTC. Encoded protein: CASSSGQGFTF.

The V gene is TRBV2, the J gene TRBJ2-5, with 12 bases that match TRBD2. The DNA end favors TRBJ2-7, so the J call may be wrong. Germline V gene data show CDR1 as SNHLY and CDR2 as FYNNEI. CDR3 length equals 19 residues. CDR3 in amino acids: CASSEKTSGGPPIFYEQYF. DNA of the CDR3: TGTGCCAGCAGTGAAAAGACTAGCGGGGGTCCACCCATCTTCTACGAGCAGTACTTC.

This chain uses TRBV12-5 with TRBJ2-7; 12 bases align to TRBD2. The CDR3 has 17 residues. The germline V gene has CDR1 LGHNT and CDR2 FRNRAP. The J segment lost 3 bases and the V segment lost 4 bases, leaving 10 bases of the junction unmatched. DNA of the CDR3: TGTGCTAGTGGTTCCGATCGCCTAGCGGGGGGGCTCTACGAGCAGTACTTC. Translated, it gives CASGSDRLAGGLYEQYF.

This chain uses TRBV4-1 with TRBJ2-1, with D hard to call. The ends were cut back, 0 bases at V and 5 bases at J, with 11 bases in the middle. Germline V gene sequence: CDR1 MGHRA, CDR2 YSYEKL. The CDR3 runs 15 residues. The CDR3 is CASSQELLLHNEQFF. CDR3 bases: TGCGCCAGCAGCCAAGAATTACTGCTCCACAATGAGCAGTTCTTC.

This clone has just a few counts. This chain links TRBV28 with TRBJ1-5; D is ambiguous. V dropped 5 bases and J dropped 3 bases, with 5 bases sitting between them. There are 12 residues in the CDR3. Germline assignment: CDR1 MDHEN and CDR2 SYDVKM. This CDR3 is CASSLPNQPQHF. The CDR3 DNA follows: TGTGCCAGCAGTCTCCCCAATCAGCCCCAGCATTTT.

A few counts support this clone. The gene calls are TRBV4-3 and TRBJ2-3; D not certain. This CDR3 has 16 residues. Germline-derived CDR1 and CDR2 are LGHNA and YSLEER. V lost 0 bases, J lost 1 base, and 11 bases lay in between. Written as DNA, the CDR3 is TGCGCCAGCAGCCAAGATAGAGCTTTTGGCACAGATACGCAGTATTTT. Its translation is CASSQDRAFGTDTQYF.